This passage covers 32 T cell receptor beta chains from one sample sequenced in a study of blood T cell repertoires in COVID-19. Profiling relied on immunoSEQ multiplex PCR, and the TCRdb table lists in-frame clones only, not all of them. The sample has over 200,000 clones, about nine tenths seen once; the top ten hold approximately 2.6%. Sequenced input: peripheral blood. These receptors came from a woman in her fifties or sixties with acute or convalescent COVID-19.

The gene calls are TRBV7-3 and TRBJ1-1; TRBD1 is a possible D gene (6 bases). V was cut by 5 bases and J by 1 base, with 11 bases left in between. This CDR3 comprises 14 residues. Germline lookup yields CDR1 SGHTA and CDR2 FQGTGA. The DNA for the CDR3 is TGTGCCAGCAGCGCGGACAGAAAGAACACTGAAGCTTTCTTT. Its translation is CASSADRKNTEAFF. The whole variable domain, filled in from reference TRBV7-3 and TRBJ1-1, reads GAGVSQTPSNKVTEKGKYVELRCDPISGHTALYWYRQSLGQGPEFLIYFQGTGAADDSGLPNDRFFAVRPEGSVSTLKIQRTERGDSAVYLCASSADRKNTEAFFGQGTRLTVV.

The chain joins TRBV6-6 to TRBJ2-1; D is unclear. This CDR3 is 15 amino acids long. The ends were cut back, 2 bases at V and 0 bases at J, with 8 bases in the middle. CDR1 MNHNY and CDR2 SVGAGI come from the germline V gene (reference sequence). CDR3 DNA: TGTGCCAGCAGTTACGCACTGAGCTCCTACAATGAGCAGTTCTTC. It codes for CASSYALSSYNEQFF.

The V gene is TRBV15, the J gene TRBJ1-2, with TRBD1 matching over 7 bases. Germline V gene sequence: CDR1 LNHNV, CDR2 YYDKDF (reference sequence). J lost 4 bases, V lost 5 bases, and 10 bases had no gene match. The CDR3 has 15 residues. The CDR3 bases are TGTGCCACCAGCCGAGGACAGGCCCTCTTCTATGGCTACACCTTC. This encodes CATSRGQALFYGYTF.

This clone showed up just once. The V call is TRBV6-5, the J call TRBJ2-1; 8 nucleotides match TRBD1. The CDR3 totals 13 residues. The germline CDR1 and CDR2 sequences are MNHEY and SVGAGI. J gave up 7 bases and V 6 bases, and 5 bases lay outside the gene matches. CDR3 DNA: TGTGCCAGCAGGAGACAGGGGACGAATGAGCAGTTCTTC. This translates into CASRRQGTNEQFF.

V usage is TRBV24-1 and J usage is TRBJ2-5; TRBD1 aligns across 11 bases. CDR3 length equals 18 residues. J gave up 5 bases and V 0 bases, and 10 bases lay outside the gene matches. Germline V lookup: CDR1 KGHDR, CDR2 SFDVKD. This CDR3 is CATSDLMTGTGGSETQYF. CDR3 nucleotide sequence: TGTGCCACCAGTGATTTGATGACCGGGACAGGGGGATCGGAGACCCAGTACTTC.

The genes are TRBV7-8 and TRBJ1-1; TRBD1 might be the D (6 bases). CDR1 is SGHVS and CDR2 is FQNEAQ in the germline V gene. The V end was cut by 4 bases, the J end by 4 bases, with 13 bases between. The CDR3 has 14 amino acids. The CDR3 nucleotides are TGTGCCAGCAGCTCGACAGGTTACAGCACTGAAGCTTTCTTT. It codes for CASSSTGYSTEAFF.

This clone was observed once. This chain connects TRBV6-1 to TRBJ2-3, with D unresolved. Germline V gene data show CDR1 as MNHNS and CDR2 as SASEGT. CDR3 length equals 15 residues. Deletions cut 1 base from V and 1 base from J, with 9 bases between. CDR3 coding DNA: TGTGCCAGCAGTGAAGGTGCGCTCCGCACAGATACGCAGTATTTT. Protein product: CASSEGALRTDTQYF.

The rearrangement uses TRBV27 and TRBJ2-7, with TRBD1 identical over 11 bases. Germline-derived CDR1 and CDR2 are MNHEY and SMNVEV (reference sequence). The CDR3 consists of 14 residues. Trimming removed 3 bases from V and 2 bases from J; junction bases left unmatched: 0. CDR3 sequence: CASSLGQGAYEQYF. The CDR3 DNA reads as TGTGCCAGCAGTTTGGGACAGGGGGCCTACGAGCAGTACTTC.

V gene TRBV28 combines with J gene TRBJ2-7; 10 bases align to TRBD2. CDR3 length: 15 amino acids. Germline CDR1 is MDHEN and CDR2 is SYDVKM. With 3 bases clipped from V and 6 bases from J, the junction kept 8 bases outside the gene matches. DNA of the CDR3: TGTGCCAGCAGTTTGGTCAGCGGGAGGGCCGGCGAGCAGTACTTC. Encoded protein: CASSLVSGRAGEQYF.

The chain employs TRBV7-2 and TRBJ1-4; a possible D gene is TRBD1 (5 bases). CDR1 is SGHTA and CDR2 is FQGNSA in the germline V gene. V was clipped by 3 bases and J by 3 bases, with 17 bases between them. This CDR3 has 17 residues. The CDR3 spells CASSLGLTGGANEKLFF. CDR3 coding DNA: TGTGCCAGCAGCTTGGGACTCACCGGAGGGGCTAATGAAAAACTGTTTTTT.

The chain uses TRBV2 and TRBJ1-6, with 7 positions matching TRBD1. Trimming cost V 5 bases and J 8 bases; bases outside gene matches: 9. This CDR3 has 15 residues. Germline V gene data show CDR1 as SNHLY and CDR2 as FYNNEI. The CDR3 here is CASSPQGTEYSPLHF. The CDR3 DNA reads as TGTGCCAGCAGTCCCCAGGGGACAGAATATTCACCCCTCCACTTT.

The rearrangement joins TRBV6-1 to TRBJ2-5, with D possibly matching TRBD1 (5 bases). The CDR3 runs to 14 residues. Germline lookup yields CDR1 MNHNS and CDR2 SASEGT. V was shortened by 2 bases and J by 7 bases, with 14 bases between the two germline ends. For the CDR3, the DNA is TGTGCCAGCAGTGAAAGTAGGGGCGGCCGGACCCAGTACTTC. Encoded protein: CASSESRGGRTQYF.

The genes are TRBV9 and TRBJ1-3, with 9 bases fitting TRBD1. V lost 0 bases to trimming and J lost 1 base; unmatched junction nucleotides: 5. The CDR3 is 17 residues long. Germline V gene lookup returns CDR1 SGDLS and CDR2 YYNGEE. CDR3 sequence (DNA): TGTGCCAGCAGCGTAGGAGTACAGGGGGCGTCTGGAAACACCATATATTTT. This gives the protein CASSVGVQGASGNTIYF.

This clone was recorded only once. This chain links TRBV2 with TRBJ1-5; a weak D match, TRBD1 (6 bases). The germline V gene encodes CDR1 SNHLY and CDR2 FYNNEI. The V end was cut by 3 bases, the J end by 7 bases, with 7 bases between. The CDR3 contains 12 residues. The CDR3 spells CASSDGGQPQHF. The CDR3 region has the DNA TGTGCCAGCAGTGATGGGGGCCAGCCCCAGCATTTT.

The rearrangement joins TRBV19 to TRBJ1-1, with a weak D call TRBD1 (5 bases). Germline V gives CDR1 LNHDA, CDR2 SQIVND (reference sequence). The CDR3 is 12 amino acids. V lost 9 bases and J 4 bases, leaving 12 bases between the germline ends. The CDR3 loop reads CASGTGFTEAFF. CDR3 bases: TGTGCCAGCGGAACAGGTTTCACTGAAGCTTTCTTT.

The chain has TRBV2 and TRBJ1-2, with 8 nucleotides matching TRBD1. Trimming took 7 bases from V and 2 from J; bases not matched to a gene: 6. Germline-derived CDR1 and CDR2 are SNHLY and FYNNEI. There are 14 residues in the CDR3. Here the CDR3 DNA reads TGTGCCAGCATCCCGGGACAGGCAAACTATGGCTACACCTTC. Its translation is CASIPGQANYGYTF.

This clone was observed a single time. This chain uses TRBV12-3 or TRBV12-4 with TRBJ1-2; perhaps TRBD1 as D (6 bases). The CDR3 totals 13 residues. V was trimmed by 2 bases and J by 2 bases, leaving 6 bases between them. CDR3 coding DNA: TGTGCCAGCAGTTTAAGGGGGAACTATGGCTACACCTTC. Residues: CASSLRGNYGYTF.

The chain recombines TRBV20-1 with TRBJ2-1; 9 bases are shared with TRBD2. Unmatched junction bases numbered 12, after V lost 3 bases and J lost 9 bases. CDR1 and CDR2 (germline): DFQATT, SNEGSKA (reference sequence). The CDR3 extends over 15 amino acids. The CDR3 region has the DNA TGCAGTGCTAGTATCCTAGCGGGAATACTGGCTGAGCAGTTCTTC. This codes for CSASILAGILAEQFF.

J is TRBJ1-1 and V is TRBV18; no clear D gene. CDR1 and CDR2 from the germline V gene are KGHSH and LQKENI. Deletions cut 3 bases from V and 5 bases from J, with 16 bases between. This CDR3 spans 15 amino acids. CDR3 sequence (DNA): TGTGCCAGCTCACCTTCCAACAGTGGGAGGACTGAAGCTTTCTTT. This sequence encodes CASSPSNSGRTEAFF.

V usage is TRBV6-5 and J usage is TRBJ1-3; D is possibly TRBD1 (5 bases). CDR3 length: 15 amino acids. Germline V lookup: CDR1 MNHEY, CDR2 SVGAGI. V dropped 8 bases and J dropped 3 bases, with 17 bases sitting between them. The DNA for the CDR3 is TGTGCCAGCTCCCTGGAGGGACTCGGTGGAAACACCATATATTTT. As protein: CASSLEGLGGNTIYF.

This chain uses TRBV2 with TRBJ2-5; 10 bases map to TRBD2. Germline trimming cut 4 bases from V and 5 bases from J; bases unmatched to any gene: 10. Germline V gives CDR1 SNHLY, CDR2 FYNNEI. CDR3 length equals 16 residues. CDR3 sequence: CASSGVAGGPIETQYF. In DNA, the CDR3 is TGTGCCAGCAGTGGGGTAGCGGGGGGCCCCATCGAGACCCAGTACTTC.

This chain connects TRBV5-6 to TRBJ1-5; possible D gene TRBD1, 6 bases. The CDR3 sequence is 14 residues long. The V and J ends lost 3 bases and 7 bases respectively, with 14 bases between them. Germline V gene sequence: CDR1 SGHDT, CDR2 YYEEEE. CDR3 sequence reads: CASSSTGTGQPQHF. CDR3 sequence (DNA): TGTGCCAGCAGCTCAACAGGGACCGGGCAGCCCCAGCATTTT.

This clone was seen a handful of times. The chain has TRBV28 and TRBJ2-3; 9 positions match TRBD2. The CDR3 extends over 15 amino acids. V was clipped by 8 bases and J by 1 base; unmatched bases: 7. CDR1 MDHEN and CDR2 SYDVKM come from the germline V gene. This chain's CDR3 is CASSRGGVGTDTQYF. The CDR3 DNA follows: TGTGCCAGCTCCCGCGGGGGGGTCGGCACAGATACGCAGTATTTT.

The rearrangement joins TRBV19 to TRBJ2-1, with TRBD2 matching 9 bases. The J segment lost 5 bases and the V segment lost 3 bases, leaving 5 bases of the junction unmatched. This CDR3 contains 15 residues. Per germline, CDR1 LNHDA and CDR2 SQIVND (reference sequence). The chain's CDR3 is CASSIASGVNNEQFF. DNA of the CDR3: TGTGCCAGTAGTATTGCTAGCGGGGTTAACAATGAGCAGTTCTTC. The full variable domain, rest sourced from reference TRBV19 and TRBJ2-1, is DGGITQSPKYLFRKEGQNVTLSCEQNLNHDAMYWYRQDPGQGLRLIYYSQIVNDFQKGDIAEGYSVSREKKESFPLTVTSAQKNPTAFYLCASSIASGVNNEQFFGPGTRLTVL.

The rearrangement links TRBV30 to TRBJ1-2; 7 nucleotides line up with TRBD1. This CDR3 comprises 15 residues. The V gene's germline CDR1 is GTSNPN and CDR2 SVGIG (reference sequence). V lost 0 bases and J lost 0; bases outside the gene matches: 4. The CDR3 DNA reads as TGTGCCTGGAGTGTAGGGACAGCTTCTAACTATGGCTACACCTTC. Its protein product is CAWSVGTASNYGYTF.

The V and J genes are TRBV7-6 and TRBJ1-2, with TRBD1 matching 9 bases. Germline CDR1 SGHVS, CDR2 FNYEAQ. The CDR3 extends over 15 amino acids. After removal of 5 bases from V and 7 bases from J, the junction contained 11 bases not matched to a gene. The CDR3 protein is CASSTLLGDRVGYTF. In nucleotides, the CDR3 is TGTGCCAGCAGCACATTATTGGGGGACAGGGTTGGCTACACCTTC.

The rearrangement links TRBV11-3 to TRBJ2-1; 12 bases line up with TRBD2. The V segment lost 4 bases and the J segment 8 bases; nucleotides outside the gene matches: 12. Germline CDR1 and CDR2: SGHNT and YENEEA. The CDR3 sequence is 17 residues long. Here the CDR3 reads CASSSPLAGGPSDEQFF. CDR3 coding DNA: TGTGCCAGCAGCTCGCCTCTAGCGGGAGGGCCCTCGGATGAGCAGTTCTTC.

Here the CDR3 DNA reads TGTGCCAGTAGTTCACTAGCGGATCTCAGTGGGGCCAACGTCCTGACTTTC. Translated: CASSSLADLSGANVLTF. The genes are TRBV19 and TRBJ2-6; 8 bases line up with TRBD2. V shed 5 bases and J 3 bases; nucleotides not matched to a gene: 9. This CDR3 has 17 residues. CDR1 is LNHDA, CDR2 SQIVND, per germline (reference sequence).

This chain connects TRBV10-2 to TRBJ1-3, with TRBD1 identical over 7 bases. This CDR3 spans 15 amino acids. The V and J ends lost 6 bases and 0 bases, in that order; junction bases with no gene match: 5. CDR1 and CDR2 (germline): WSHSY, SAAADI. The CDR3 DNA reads TGCGCCAGCAGCAACTCAGGGGGCTCTGGAAACACCATATATTTT. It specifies CASSNSGGSGNTIYF.

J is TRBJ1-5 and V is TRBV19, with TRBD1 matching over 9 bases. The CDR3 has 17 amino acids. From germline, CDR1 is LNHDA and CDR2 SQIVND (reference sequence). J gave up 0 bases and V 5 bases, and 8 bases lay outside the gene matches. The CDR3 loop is CASSVRDRADSNQPQHF. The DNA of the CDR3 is TGTGCCAGTAGTGTTAGGGACAGGGCCGATAGCAATCAGCCCCAGCATTTT.

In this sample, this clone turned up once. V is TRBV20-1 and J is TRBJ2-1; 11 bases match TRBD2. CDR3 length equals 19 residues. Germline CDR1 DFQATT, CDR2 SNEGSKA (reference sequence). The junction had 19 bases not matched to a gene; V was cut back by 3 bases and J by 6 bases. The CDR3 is CSASLVSSGGFLAGNEQFF. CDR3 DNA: TGCAGTGCTAGTCTAGTTTCTAGCGGGGGGTTCCTTGCGGGCAATGAGCAGTTCTTC.

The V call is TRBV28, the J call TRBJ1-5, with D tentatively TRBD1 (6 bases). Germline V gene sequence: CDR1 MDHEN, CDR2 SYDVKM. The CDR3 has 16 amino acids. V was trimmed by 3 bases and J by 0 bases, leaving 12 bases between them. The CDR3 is CASSFKGVHSNQPQHF. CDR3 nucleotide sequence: TGTGCCAGCAGTTTCAAGGGGGTACATAGCAATCAGCCCCAGCATTTT.